Listed here is a single T cell receptor (beta chain). Its antigen is not known. The template was RNA from unsorted bulk tissue. This record belongs to a study of tumor and adjacent non-tumor tissue in lung cancer. V lost 6 bases and J lost 4; bases outside the gene matches: 5. This CDR3 has 14 amino acids. Germline loops: CDR1 MNHEY, CDR2 SVGAGI. TCRbeta libraries were built with three rounds of nested PCR, modified from ARM-PCR. TCRdb reprocessed the multiplex PCR reads with MiXCR, giving one entry per CDR3 protein. Seen here are about 93,000 distinct CDR3 sequences, around 64% observed once, and the top ten hold around 20%. Findings and caveats of the study: Top 100 clones took a larger repertoire share in normal lung.

The source is a man aged 55 to 69 with non-small cell lung cancer. J is TRBJ2-2 and V is TRBV6-5, with 7 bases aligning to TRBD1. The sample taken for sequencing was lung tumor tissue. DNA of the CDR3: TGTGCCAGCAGACGGGACAGCAGCACCGGGGAGCTGTTTTTT. This codes for CASRRDSSTGELFF.